This entry lists 22 T cell receptor beta chains sequenced from one sample in a study of human T cells and chemical hapten exposure. Sample time point: pre-sensitization, week 0. Treatment in this sample: therapeutic diphenylcyclopropenone sensitization with weekly scalp DPC. Total RNA was isolated from whole blood that had not been fractionated. TCRdb redid the calling of the RACE reads with MiXCR, one entry per CDR3 protein. The table shows under 40,000 distinct CDR3 sequences, with about 9.3% occurring only once. Source: whole blood, taken in connection with sensitization to the hapten diphenylcyclopropenone (DPC). The receptors come from a man in his fifties or sixties with alopecia areata. Some clones in this sample may be carry-over from other donors' samples.

This clonotype was observed at least ten times. The chain has TRBV29-1 and TRBJ2-2; 7 positions match TRBD1. The ends lost 6 bases at V and 4 bases at J; junction bases unmatched: 8. The germline gives CDR1 SQVTM, CDR2 ANQGSEA. This CDR3 contains 14 residues. CDR3 DNA sequence: TGCAGCGTCCGCGACAGGGTTCGCACCGGGGAGCTGTTTTTT. This encodes CSVRDRVRTGELFF.

V and J are TRBV12-3 or TRBV12-4 and TRBJ2-2, with TRBD2 matching over 10 bases. Trimming took 6 bases from V and 6 from J; bases not matched to a gene: 10. The CDR3 contains 16 residues. This chain's CDR3 is CASSLVLAGAAGELFF. The CDR3 nucleotides read TGTGCCAGCAGCTTGGTCCTAGCGGGAGCGGCCGGGGAGCTGTTTTTT.

The table lists this clonotype with many counts. This rearrangement joins TRBV6-6 to TRBJ2-7; D gene unclear. The ends were cut back, 0 bases at V and 1 base at J, with 16 bases in the middle. CDR3 length: 17 residues. Germline assignment: CDR1 MNHNY and CDR2 SVGAGI (reference sequence). CDR3 region: CASSYSPRILTSYEQYF. The CDR3 DNA reads TGTGCCAGCAGTTACTCGCCGCGGATATTGACTTCCTACGAGCAGTACTTC.

This clonotype was seen at least ten times. V and J are TRBV13 and TRBJ1-5; D remains unclear. Per the germline V gene, CDR1 is PRHDT and CDR2 is FYEKMQ (reference sequence). CDR3 length: 15 residues. V was clipped by 6 bases and J by 2 bases, with 14 bases between them. This CDR3 reads CASSLPGRGNQPQHF. The CDR3 DNA sequence: TGTGCCAGCAGTTTACCCGGTCGAGGCAATCAGCCCCAGCATTTT. Full variable domain (missing parts from reference TRBV13 and TRBJ1-5): AAGVIQSPRHLIKEKRETATLKCYPIPRHDTVYWYQQGPGQDPQFLISFYEKMQSDKGSIPDRFSAQQFSDYHSELNMSSLELGDSALYFCASSLPGRGNQPQHFGDGTRLSIL.

This clonotype was observed at least ten times. The chain is built from TRBV11-2 and TRBJ2-2; D gene ambiguous. There are 17 residues in the CDR3. The V and J ends lost 1 base and 3 bases respectively, with 15 bases between them. Per the germline V gene, CDR1 is SGHAT and CDR2 is FQNNGV. The CDR3 DNA reads as TGTGCCAGCAGCTTAGGACCACGGCCCGCGGACACCGGGGAGCTGTTTTTT. Its protein product is CASSLGPRPADTGELFF.

Many counts were recorded for this clonotype. The chain has TRBV6-2 or TRBV6-3 and TRBJ2-3, with D possibly matching TRBD1 (6 bases). This CDR3 is 18 amino acids long. Germline assignment: CDR1 MNHEY and CDR2 SVGEGT. V lost 2 bases, J lost 2 bases, and 20 bases lay in between. CDR3 bases: TGTGCCAGCAGTTACCCAGGCAGGGGATTGAGGACCACAGATACGCAGTATTTT. The encoded protein is CASSYPGRGLRTTDTQYF.

This clonotype appeared many times. This chain joins TRBV4-3 and TRBJ1-2; D remains ambiguous. Trimming took 5 bases from V and 0 from J, leaving 13 bases between them. The CDR3 length is 15 residues. Germline-derived CDR1 and CDR2 are LGHNA and YSLEER. CDR3 residues: CASSAEDGTNYGYTF. The CDR3 DNA reads TGCGCCAGCAGCGCGGAGGACGGAACTAACTATGGCTACACCTTC.

J is TRBJ2-1 and V is TRBV7-2; 7 bases fit TRBD2. J was trimmed by 5 bases and V by 4 bases; bases with no gene match: 5. The germline V gene has CDR1 SGHTA and CDR2 FQGNSA. This CDR3 comprises 14 residues. For the CDR3, the DNA is TGTGCCAGCAGCTCTAGCGGAGGGGACAATGAGCAGTTCTTC. This sequence encodes CASSSSGGDNEQFF.

This clonotype came up many times. The chain recombines TRBV7-3 with TRBJ2-2, with D maybe TRBD2 (5 bases). The CDR3 is 14 residues long. Trimming cost V 1 base and J 6 bases, with 9 bases left between them. Germline assignment: CDR1 SGHTA and CDR2 FQGTGA. The CDR3 region has the DNA TGTGCCAGCAGCTTAATTCGGGGTTCCGGGGAGCTGTTTTTT. Its protein product is CASSLIRGSGELFF. The variable domain in full, with the rest retrieved from reference TRBV7-3 and TRBJ2-2, is GAGVSQTPSNKVTEKGKYVELRCDPISGHTALYWYRQSLGQGPEFLIYFQGTGAADDSGLPNDRFFAVRPEGSVSTLKIQRTERGDSAVYLCASSLIRGSGELFFGEGSRLTVL.

Many counts were recorded for this clonotype. The chain joins TRBV10-2 to TRBJ2-3; possibly TRBD2 for D (5 bases). Germline V CDR1 and CDR2: WSHSY, SAAADI. Trimming pared 6 bases from V and 0 bases from J, leaving 10 bases between. This CDR3 spans 14 amino acids. The CDR3 is CASRVGESTDTQYF. CDR3 bases: TGCGCCAGCAGGGTGGGAGAGAGCACAGATACGCAGTATTTT.

Ten or more counts support this clonotype. The chain joins TRBV9 to TRBJ1-4; D is undetermined. V lost 4 bases to trimming and J lost 8 bases, with 15 bases between them. Germline V gives CDR1 SGDLS, CDR2 YYNGEE. This CDR3 contains 14 residues. The CDR3 sequence: CASSIGSLGEKLFF. CDR3 coding DNA: TGTGCCAGCAGCATCGGGTCATTGGGCGAAAAACTGTTTTTT.

The table lists this clonotype with many counts. The V gene is TRBV7-8, the J gene TRBJ2-7, with 9 bases identical to TRBD2. The CDR3 is made up of 15 amino acids. Trimming took 5 bases from V and 6 from J; bases not matched to a gene: 11. CDR1 is SGHVS, CDR2 FQNEAQ, per germline. CDR3 loop: CASSPRVAGAFEQYF. As DNA, the CDR3 is TGTGCCAGCAGCCCCCGAGTAGCGGGAGCTTTCGAGCAGTACTTC.

In its sample, this clonotype was seen once. The chain couples TRBV7-2 to TRBJ2-2; the D is unclear. This CDR3 region has 14 residues. The germline CDR1 and CDR2 sequences are SGHTA and FQGNSA. V was cut by 6 bases and J by 0 bases, with 8 bases left in between. This CDR3 reads CASRSTANTGELFF. The DNA for the CDR3 is TGTGCCAGCAGATCCACTGCGAACACCGGGGAGCTGTTTTTT.

The CDR3: CASSYGTAIYGYTF. CDR3 nucleotides: TGTGCCAGCAGCTATGGAACAGCGATCTATGGCTACACCTTC. The chain uses TRBV11-2 and TRBJ1-2; D ambiguous. CDR1 and CDR2 (germline): SGHAT, FQNNGV. The CDR3 is made up of 14 amino acids. V dropped 4 bases and J dropped 4 bases, with 13 bases sitting between them.

This clonotype was seen many times. The V gene is TRBV12-2, the J gene TRBJ1-5. TRBV12-2 is listed as a pseudogene. The CDR3 has 17 residues. The DNA for the CDR3 is TGTGCAAGTCGCCCTCCCTTAGATGACAGCAGCAATCAGCCCCAGCATTTT. Translated: CASRPPLDDSSNQPQHF.

This clonotype has ten or more counts. This chain joins TRBV12-3 or TRBV12-4 and TRBJ1-3; perhaps TRBD1 as D (5 bases). This CDR3 is 13 amino acids long. V lost 1 base and J lost 4, with 5 bases in between. The CDR3: CASSLGGGNTIYF. In DNA form, the CDR3 reads TGTGCCAGCAGTTTAGGGGGCGGAAACACCATATATTTT.

Only a few counts were recorded for this clonotype. The chain couples TRBV2 to TRBJ1-5; 11 positions match TRBD1. The V gene end was trimmed by 6 bases and the J gene end by 3 bases; junction bases not matched to a gene: 7. The CDR3 extends over 16 amino acids. CDR1 is SNHLY and CDR2 is FYNNEI in the germline V gene. The CDR3 DNA reads as TGTGCCAGCAGCCACCGGACAGGGGGCTTCAATCAGCCCCAGCATTTT. Protein product: CASSHRTGGFNQPQHF. The complete variable domain, with remaining parts taken from reference TRBV2 and TRBJ1-5, reads EPEVTQTPSHQVTQMGQEVILRCVPISNHLYFYWYRQILGQKVEFLVSFYNNEISEKSEIFDDQFSVERPDGSNFTLKIRSTKLEDSAMYFCASSHRTGGFNQPQHFGDGTRLSIL.

This clonotype has just a few counts. The germline gene is not matched at one end of the junction; a read error may be the cause. V and J are TRBV3-1 and TRBJ2-7; 9 bases agree with TRBD2. There are 12 residues in the CDR3. Germline values: CDR1 LGHDT, CDR2 YNNKEL (reference sequence). This CDR3 is CASSQPPGLAHF. The CDR3 nucleotides read TGTGCCAGCAGCCAGCCGCCCGGACTAGCGCACTTC.

This sequence joins TRBV28 and TRBJ1-4; no definite D call. Trimming stripped 10 bases from V and 0 bases from J, with 12 bases between. This CDR3 is 14 amino acids long. In germline, CDR1 is MDHEN, CDR2 SYDVKM. This chain's CDR3 is CATTLQATNEKLFF. The CDR3 coding sequence is TGTGCCACCACCCTTCAGGCAACTAATGAAAAACTGTTTTTT.

This clonotype has just a few counts. The chain links TRBV6-1 to TRBJ2-5; 7 bases fit TRBD1. Germline V CDR1 and CDR2: MNHNS, SASEGT. J was trimmed by 0 bases and V by 5 bases; bases with no gene match: 6. This CDR3 has 15 residues. CDR3 nucleotides: TGTGCCAGCAGTACGTTGGGACAGCACCAAGAGACCCAGTACTTC. Translation: CASSTLGQHQETQYF.

This clonotype has a handful of counts. The V gene is TRBV6-5, the J gene TRBJ2-2; D is unclear. Germline V gene lookup returns CDR1 MNHEY and CDR2 SVGAGI. V was shortened by 0 bases and J by 4 bases, with 9 bases between the two germline ends. This CDR3 contains 15 residues. CDR3 sequence reads: CASSYSRVLTGELFF. The CDR3 DNA is TGTGCCAGCAGTTACTCAAGGGTCCTCACCGGGGAGCTGTTTTTT.

This clonotype was detected many times. The CDR3 loop reads CASSLGPGLAGVGPQETQYF. The DNA of the CDR3 is TGTGCCAGCAGCTTAGGACCGGGACTAGCGGGAGTTGGGCCTCAAGAGACCCAGTACTTC. V gene TRBV7-6 combines with J gene TRBJ2-5, with 14 bases fitting TRBD2. The ends lost 1 base at V and 2 bases at J; junction bases unmatched: 12. This CDR3 is 20 amino acids long. CDR1 and CDR2 (germline): SGHVS, FNYEAQ.